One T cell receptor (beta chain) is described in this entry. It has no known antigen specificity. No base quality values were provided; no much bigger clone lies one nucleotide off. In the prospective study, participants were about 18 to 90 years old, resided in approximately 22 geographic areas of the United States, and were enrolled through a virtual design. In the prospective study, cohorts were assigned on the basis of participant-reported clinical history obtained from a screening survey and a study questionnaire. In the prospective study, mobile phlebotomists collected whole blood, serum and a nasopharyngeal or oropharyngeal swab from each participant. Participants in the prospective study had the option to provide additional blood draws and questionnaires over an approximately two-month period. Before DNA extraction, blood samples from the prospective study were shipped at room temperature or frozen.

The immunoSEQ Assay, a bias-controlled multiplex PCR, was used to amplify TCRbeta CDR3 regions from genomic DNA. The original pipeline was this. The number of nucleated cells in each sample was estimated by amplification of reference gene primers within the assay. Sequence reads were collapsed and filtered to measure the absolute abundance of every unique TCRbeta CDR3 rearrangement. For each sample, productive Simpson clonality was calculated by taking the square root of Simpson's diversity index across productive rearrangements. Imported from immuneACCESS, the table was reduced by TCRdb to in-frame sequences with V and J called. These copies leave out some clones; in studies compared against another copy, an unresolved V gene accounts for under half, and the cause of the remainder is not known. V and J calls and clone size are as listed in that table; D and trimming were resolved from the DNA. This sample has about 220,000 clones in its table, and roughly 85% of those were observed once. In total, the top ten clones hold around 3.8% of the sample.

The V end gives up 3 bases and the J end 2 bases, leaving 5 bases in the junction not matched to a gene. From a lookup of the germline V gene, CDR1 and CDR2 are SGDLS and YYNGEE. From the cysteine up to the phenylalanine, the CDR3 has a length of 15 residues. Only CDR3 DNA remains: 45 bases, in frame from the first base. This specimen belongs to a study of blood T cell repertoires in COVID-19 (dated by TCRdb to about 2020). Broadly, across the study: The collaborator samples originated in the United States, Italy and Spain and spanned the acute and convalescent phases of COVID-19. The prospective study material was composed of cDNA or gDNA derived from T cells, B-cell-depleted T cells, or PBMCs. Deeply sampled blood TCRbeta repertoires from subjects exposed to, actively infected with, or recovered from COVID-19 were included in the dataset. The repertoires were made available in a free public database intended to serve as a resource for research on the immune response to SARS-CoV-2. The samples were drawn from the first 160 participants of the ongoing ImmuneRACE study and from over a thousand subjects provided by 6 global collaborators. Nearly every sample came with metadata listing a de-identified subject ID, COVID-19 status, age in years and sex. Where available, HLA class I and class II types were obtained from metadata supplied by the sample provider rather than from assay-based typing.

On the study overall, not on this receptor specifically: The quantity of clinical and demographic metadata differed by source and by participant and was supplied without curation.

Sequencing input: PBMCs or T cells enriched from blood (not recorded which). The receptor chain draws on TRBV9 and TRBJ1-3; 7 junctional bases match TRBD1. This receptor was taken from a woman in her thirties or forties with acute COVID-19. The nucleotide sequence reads TGTGCCAGCAGCGCGGCCGGGACAGCTGGAAACACCATATATTTT. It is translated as CASSAAGTAGNTIYF.